One and the same sample provided the 9 T cell receptor beta chains below, sequenced in a study of cytomegalovirus exposure and HLA in healthy donors. Use of 60 Vbeta and 13 Jbeta primers characterized the PCR. This table comes from immunoSEQ multiplex PCR, and its TCRdb copy is limited to in-frame clones, with some not included. The repertoire has 160,000 or so clones, 75% to 80% of them found once; the top ten carry 5% to 7%. The sample was PBMCs. These receptors all stem from a man in his forties or fifties in good health and CMV-seropositive.

The gene calls are TRBV18 and TRBJ1-5; TRBD1 agrees at 10 bases. The CDR3 is 17 residues long. The V gene's germline CDR1 is KGHSH and CDR2 LQKENI. Trimming removed 4 bases from V and 2 bases from J; junction bases left unmatched: 8. The CDR3 sequence is CASSLSGQGFGNQPQHF. In DNA, the CDR3 is TGTGCCAGCTCACTGTCGGGACAGGGGTTTGGCAATCAGCCCCAGCATTTT.

The gene calls are TRBV6-1 and TRBJ2-7; 8 nucleotides match TRBD1. Germline V CDR1 and CDR2: MNHNS, SASEGT. There are 13 residues in the CDR3. J lost 3 bases, V lost 9 bases, and 7 bases had no gene match. The CDR3 loop is CASGIQGDYEQYF. The CDR3 DNA follows: TGTGCCAGTGGGATACAGGGGGACTACGAGCAGTACTTC.

The rearrangement joins TRBV2 to TRBJ2-1, with TRBD2 matching over 9 bases. V dropped 9 bases and J dropped 6; count of bases not matched to a gene: 9. The germline V gene encodes CDR1 SNHLY and CDR2 FYNNEI. The CDR3 spans 14 residues. CDR3 nucleotide sequence: TGTGCCAGGTGGGAGAGTAGCGGGAGCAATGAGCAGTTCTTC. As protein: CARWESSGSNEQFF. The complete variable domain, with remaining parts taken from reference TRBV2 and TRBJ2-1, reads EPEVTQTPSHQVTQMGQEVILRCVPISNHLYFYWYRQILGQKVEFLVSFYNNEISEKSEIFDDQFSVERPDGSNFTLKIRSTKLEDSAMYFCARWESSGSNEQFFGPGTRLTVL.

In the case of this clone: Since the CDR3 does not end with the conserved phenylalanine or tryptophan, this likely comes from a read error. V and J are TRBV5-1 and TRBJ2-7; 9 nucleotides align to TRBD2. V gave up 0 bases and J gave up 3 bases; unmatched junction bases: 4. The CDR3 contains 15 residues. Germline V lookup: CDR1 SGHRS, CDR2 YFSETQ. This CDR3 reads CASSLALAGNYEQYL. The CDR3 DNA sequence: TGCGCCAGCAGCTTGGCTCTAGCGGGGAACTACGAGCAGTACCTC.

This rearrangement joins TRBV30 to TRBJ2-6, with a tentative D call TRBD1 (6 bases). This CDR3 has 17 residues. Trimming shortened V by 2 bases and J by 0 bases, and 14 bases separated the two germline ends. Germline values: CDR1 GTSNPN, CDR2 SVGIG (reference sequence). DNA of the CDR3: TGTGCCTGGAGTAATGGACAGACTTACTCTGGGGCCAACGTCCTGACTTTC. Amino acid sequence: CAWSNGQTYSGANVLTF.

A note on this clone: A junction end diverges from the germline sequence, so it may reflect a read error. This chain connects TRBV7-9 to TRBJ2-3, with 8 positions matching TRBD1. The CDR3 loop spans 12 amino acids. The germline CDR1 and CDR2 sequences are SEHNR and FQNEAQ (reference sequence). This CDR3 is CASSLGDRPRDF. The CDR3 DNA follows: TGTGCCAGCAGCCTAGGGGACAGGCCTCGGGATTTT.

V usage is TRBV19 and J usage is TRBJ2-2; D is ambiguous. CDR1 LNHDA and CDR2 SQIVND come from the germline V gene (reference sequence). CDR3 length equals 13 residues. V lost 5 bases and J lost 1, with 5 bases in between. Here the CDR3 reads CASSPVNTGELFF. In DNA form, the CDR3 reads TGTGCCAGTAGTCCCGTGAACACCGGGGAGCTGTTTTTT.

V usage is TRBV7-9 and J usage is TRBJ2-1, with D perhaps TRBD2 (5 bases). Trimming removed 6 bases from V and 7 bases from J, with 19 bases in between. This CDR3 region has 15 residues. Germline values: CDR1 SEHNR, CDR2 FQNEAQ (reference sequence). The CDR3 loop is CASSPGRGSFNEQFF. DNA for the CDR3: TGTGCCAGCAGTCCCGGCCGAGGGTCTTTTAATGAGCAGTTCTTC.

This chain joins TRBV9 and TRBJ2-3; the match to TRBD2 covers 15 bases. The CDR3 is 17 amino acids. CDR1 and CDR2 from the germline V gene are SGDLS and YYNGEE. The V segment lost 4 bases and the J segment 4 bases; nucleotides outside the gene matches: 7. The chain's CDR3 is CASSPGTSGRPPDTQYF. The CDR3 DNA reads TGTGCCAGCAGCCCCGGGACTAGCGGGAGGCCGCCAGATACGCAGTATTTT.